The rows below give T cell receptor beta chains drawn from one sample of a study of cytomegalovirus exposure and HLA in healthy donors. Produced via immunoSEQ multiplex PCR; TCRdb's table is partial and in-frame only. The table lists fewer than 250,000 clones, around 86% of them singletons, with approximately 1.7% in the top ten. The sequenced material came from PBMCs. These receptors all stem from a woman between 18 and 29 years old in good health and CMV-seronegative. The CDR3 runs from the conserved cysteine through the conserved F or W.

>TRBV11-2
CASTTDRVYEQYF
>TRBV18
CASSPQGVNTEAFF
>TRBV7-3
CASSLTRENGELFF
>TRBV7-3
CASSKPGLAGGQSEQFF
>TRBV11-2
CASGVAEADTQYF
>TRBV4-1
CASSQGPGGLYEQYF
>TRBV18
CASDRGNTEAFF
>TRBV7-9
CASSLGLAGGPGQETQYF
>TRBV25-1
CASSEYIQGENIQCF
>TRBV4-3
CASSRAGTSNYNEQFF
>TRBV5-1
CASSLGGYGLAGNEQFF
>TRBV7-9
CASSPRVSGANVLTF
>TRBV5-1
CASSLYSVNPYEQYF
>TRBV14
CASSQPRLAGRQDTQYF
>TRBV15
CATSMERGGGETQYF
>TRBV5-6
CASSFFGQGIYEQYF
>TRBV5-4
CASSLWPGEGEAFF
>TRBV4-2
CASSQDRAAAPTEAFF
>TRBV2
CASRSSWASGYGYTF
>TRBV5-4
CASSLGGTGPSGANVLTF
>TRBV9
CASSAFAGGGLTYEQYF
>TRBV7-9
CASSPSGGGPNGEAFF